Below are 32 T cell receptor beta chains sequenced from a single sample in a study of early T cells in non-severe SARS-CoV-2 infection. TCRdb re-called the 5' RACE reads through MiXCR, storing one row per CDR3 protein. The sample records more than 25,000 distinct CDR3 sequences, around 5% being singletons. The sample taken for sequencing was whole blood. Receptor source: an adult who was a healthcare worker with PCR-confirmed SARS-CoV-2 infection or an uninfected control (not recorded which).

This clonotype came up many times. J is TRBJ1-2 and V is TRBV5-4; tentative D call: TRBD1 (5 bases). V lost 4 bases, J lost 13 bases, and 17 bases lay in between. Germline V lookup: CDR1 SGHNT, CDR2 YYREEE (reference sequence). This CDR3 has 12 amino acids. CDR3 in DNA: TGTGCCAGCAGCCCAATAAAGGGGCTAGGCACCTTC. This encodes CASSPIKGLGTF.

Many counts were recorded for this clonotype. In DNA form, the CDR3 reads TGTGCCTGGACAGGTACCGCGGGTGGCTACACCTTC. This encodes CAWTGTAGGYTF. The V gene is TRBV30, the J gene TRBJ1-2; D is ambiguous. This CDR3 region has 12 residues. Germline CDR1 GTSNPN, CDR2 SVGIG (reference sequence). V was clipped by 4 bases and J by 7 bases, with 13 bases between them.

This clonotype was seen many times. The rearrangement links TRBV11-2 to TRBJ1-2; D is perhaps TRBD1 (5 bases). The CDR3 spans 14 residues. Per the germline V gene, CDR1 is SGHAT and CDR2 is FQNNGV. Trimming cost V 7 bases and J 6 bases, with 18 bases left between them. CDR3 amino acids: CASTQGHQADGYTF. The CDR3, as DNA: TGTGCCAGCACCCAAGGACATCAGGCTGATGGCTACACCTTC.

This clonotype has ten or more counts. This chain connects TRBV29-1 to TRBJ2-1; D gene unclear. V lost 4 bases, J lost 7 bases, and 11 bases lay in between. Germline assignment: CDR1 SQVTM and CDR2 ANQGSEA. The CDR3 loop spans 12 amino acids. For the CDR3, the DNA is TGCAGCGTTGTCGGATTGGGAAATGAGCAGTTCTTC. Translation gives CSVVGLGNEQFF.

This clonotype was detected ten times or more. The chain uses TRBV6-5 and TRBJ2-1; 7 bases are shared with TRBD2. V was pared by 6 bases and J by 3 bases, with 14 bases of the junction left unmatched. This CDR3 is built from 17 residues. Germline V gene sequence: CDR1 MNHEY, CDR2 SVGAGI. CDR3 region: CASSRNGASGVYNEQFF. CDR3 sequence (DNA): TGTGCCAGCAGCAGAAATGGGGCTAGCGGAGTCTACAATGAGCAGTTCTTC.

This clonotype was recorded at least ten times. The chain joins TRBV28 to TRBJ1-2; 7 nucleotides match TRBD1. Germline lookup yields CDR1 MDHEN and CDR2 SYDVKM. The length of the CDR3 is 15 residues. After removal of 5 bases from V and 3 bases from J, the junction contained 9 bases not matched to a gene. The DNA of the CDR3 is TGTGCCAGCAGTAGCTCCCAGGGGGTGGACTATGGCTACACCTTC. Amino acids: CASSSSQGVDYGYTF.

This clonotype was seen ten or more times. This chain connects TRBV11-2 to TRBJ1-2, with no clear D. Trimming left V 5 bases short and J 7 bases short, with 17 bases between. This CDR3 region has 14 residues. Germline CDR1 reads SGHAT; CDR2 reads FQNNGV. The CDR3 region has the DNA TGTGCCAGCAGCCAAGAAGGGTACGGATTTGGCTACACCTTC. It encodes CASSQEGYGFGYTF.

This clonotype was observed many times. The CDR3 DNA is TGTGCCAGCAGCTTAGATGCTAGCGGGAGCTACGAGCAGTACTTC. It is translated as CASSLDASGSYEQYF. The rearrangement links TRBV7-6 to TRBJ2-7; TRBD2 aligns across 10 bases. The ends lost 1 base at V and 3 bases at J; junction bases unmatched: 3. The CDR3 contains 15 residues. Germline V CDR1 and CDR2: SGHVS, FNYEAQ.

The chain combines TRBV28 with TRBJ2-7, with 10 bases that match TRBD2. With 1 base clipped from V and 0 bases from J, the junction kept 3 bases outside the gene matches. CDR1 MDHEN and CDR2 SYDVKM come from the germline V gene. This CDR3 is built from 16 residues. CDR3 sequence: CASSLFASGSSYEQYF. The CDR3 nucleotides read TGTGCCAGCAGTTTATTCGCTAGCGGGAGCTCCTACGAGCAGTACTTC.

This clonotype occurred many times. The CDR3 DNA sequence: TGCAGTGCTAGAGCCAGGGGTTACGAGCAGTACTTC. Its protein product is CSARARGYEQYF. The rearrangement joins TRBV20-1 to TRBJ2-7; the D gene is possibly TRBD1 (6 bases). Germline CDR1 and CDR2: DFQATT and SNEGSKA (reference sequence). Trimming cost V 1 base and J 4 bases, with 8 bases left between them. The CDR3 is 12 residues long.

This clonotype showed up many times. The chain joins TRBV28 to TRBJ2-3; 7 nucleotides agree with TRBD2. This CDR3 comprises 13 residues. Germline V gene sequence: CDR1 MDHEN, CDR2 SYDVKM. J gave up 6 bases and V 7 bases, and 7 bases lay outside the gene matches. The CDR3 loop reads CASTFRGGDTQYF. For the CDR3, the DNA is TGTGCCAGCACTTTTAGGGGAGGGGATACGCAGTATTTT.

The table lists this clonotype with many counts. This chain uses TRBV11-2 with TRBJ1-2; 7 nucleotides align to TRBD1. The junction had 5 bases not matched to a gene; V was cut back by 2 bases and J by 8 bases. The V gene's germline CDR1 is SGHAT and CDR2 FQNNGV. This CDR3 region has 13 residues. This CDR3 reads CASSLTGDGGYTF. The CDR3 nucleotides read TGTGCCAGCAGCTTAACAGGGGATGGAGGCTACACCTTC.

This clonotype appeared many times. The CDR3 coding sequence is TGCAGTGCTAGGGTCCTAACAGGGGACACCGGGGAGCTGTTTTTT. It translates to CSARVLTGDTGELFF. The chain carries TRBV20-1 and TRBJ2-2, with 7 bases that match TRBD1. This CDR3 spans 15 amino acids. Germline V lookup: CDR1 DFQATT, CDR2 SNEGSKA (reference sequence). V was pared by 3 bases and J by 3 bases, with 7 bases of the junction left unmatched.

There are many counts of this clonotype. The CDR3 DNA is TGTGCCAGCAGCGGGCCGGACTCTTACACCGGGGAGCTGTTTTTT. Its translation: CASSGPDSYTGELFF. The genes are TRBV9 and TRBJ2-2, with D tentatively TRBD2 (5 bases). Germline loops: CDR1 SGDLS, CDR2 YYNGEE. CDR3 length: 15 amino acids. The germline V and J ends were trimmed by 3 bases and 3 bases, with 12 bases remaining between them.

There are many counts of this clonotype. The V gene is TRBV4-3, the J gene TRBJ2-1; D not certain. V shed 0 bases and J shed 0 bases, with 9 bases lying between them. Germline V lookup: CDR1 LGHNA, CDR2 YSLEER. This CDR3 has 16 amino acids. Here the CDR3 reads CASSQDPTSSYNEQFF. The CDR3 region has the DNA TGCGCCAGCAGCCAAGATCCAACGAGCTCCTACAATGAGCAGTTCTTC.

This clonotype came up many times. V and J are TRBV28 and TRBJ1-2, with TRBD1 matching over 7 bases. Germline CDR1 and CDR2: MDHEN and SYDVKM. Unmatched junction bases numbered 3, after V lost 4 bases and J lost 1 base. The CDR3 consists of 14 residues. The CDR3 coding sequence is TGTGCCAGCAGTTACAGGGGTCGTAACTATGGCTACACCTTC. It yields the protein CASSYRGRNYGYTF.

This clonotype was detected many times. This chain connects TRBV9 to TRBJ2-3; tentatively, D is TRBD2 (5 bases). In germline, CDR1 is SGDLS, CDR2 YYNGEE. Trimming took off 0 bases at V and 7 bases at J, with 15 bases between the two ends. The CDR3 sequence is 15 residues long. The CDR3 region is CASSVDTAFGNTQYF. Here the CDR3 DNA reads TGTGCCAGCAGCGTAGATACAGCGTTCGGGAATACGCAGTATTTT.

The table lists this clonotype with many counts. The chain has TRBV28 and TRBJ2-5; 8 positions agree with TRBD2. V was clipped by 6 bases and J by 0 bases; unmatched bases: 3. The CDR3 is 14 residues long. Germline CDR1 MDHEN, CDR2 SYDVKM. The CDR3 sequence: CASSYSGNQETQYF. CDR3 DNA: TGTGCCAGCAGCTATAGCGGGAACCAAGAGACCCAGTACTTC. Looking up the rest from reference TRBV28 and TRBJ2-5 gives the full variable domain: DVKVTQSSRYLVKRTGEKVFLECVQDMDHENMFWYRQDPGLGLRLIYFSYDVKMKEKGDIPEGYSVSREKKERFSLILESASTNQTSMYLCASSYSGNQETQYFGPGTRLLVL.

This clonotype was seen ten or more times. V is TRBV7-8 and J is TRBJ2-7; D is perhaps TRBD1 (5 bases). Germline V CDR1 and CDR2: SGHVS, FQNEAQ. CDR3 length: 13 residues. Trimming pared 5 bases from V and 3 bases from J, leaving 11 bases between. In DNA form, the CDR3 reads TGTGCCAGCAGCCGGAGTAGGGGCTACGAGCAGTACTTC. Its translation is CASSRSRGYEQYF.

This clonotype was seen at least ten times. The chain recombines TRBV9 with TRBJ2-1; unclear D gene. Germline loops: CDR1 SGDLS, CDR2 YYNGEE. The CDR3 covers 13 residues. The V and J ends lost 2 bases and 6 bases respectively, with 9 bases between them. The CDR3 sequence is CASSVGLGNEQFF. Written as DNA, the CDR3 is TGTGCCAGCAGCGTTGGGCTGGGCAATGAGCAGTTCTTC.

This clonotype was seen many times. J is TRBJ2-7 and V is TRBV7-2; the D is unclear. This CDR3 has 15 amino acids. The germline V and J ends were trimmed by 5 bases and 2 bases, with 16 bases remaining between them. CDR1 and CDR2 from the germline V gene are SGHTA and FQGNSA. CDR3 nucleotides: TGTGCCAGCAGCCCTCAGGCAGCGAGTCCCTACGAGCAGTACTTC. This codes for CASSPQAASPYEQYF. Together with reference TRBV7-2 and TRBJ2-7, the CDR3 gives the full variable domain: GAGVSQSPSNKVTEKGKDVELRCDPISGHTALYWYRQSLGQGLEFLIYFQGNSAPDKSGLPSDRFSAERTGGSVSTLTIQRTQQEDSAVYLCASSPQAASPYEQYFGPGTRLTVT.

The sample holds many counts of this clonotype. The chain carries TRBV27 and TRBJ1-6, with a tentative D call TRBD1 (6 bases). V shed 2 bases and J shed 8 bases, with 25 bases lying between them. CDR3 length: 19 amino acids. The V gene's germline CDR1 is MNHEY and CDR2 SMNVEV (reference sequence). The CDR3 bases are TGTGCCAGCAGTTTACCCCCCCTAGACAACCCCGGGGGGCATTCACCCCTCCACTTT. This sequence encodes CASSLPPLDNPGGHSPLHF.

In its sample, this clonotype was seen many times. The genes are TRBV5-5 and TRBJ2-2; 8 bases align to TRBD2. V lost 0 bases and J lost 5; bases outside the gene matches: 9. Per the germline V gene, CDR1 is SGHKS and CDR2 is YYEKEE (reference sequence). CDR3 length: 17 amino acids. The CDR3 nucleotides are TGTGCCAGCAGCTTGGGTATTAGCGGGACGGCAACCGGGGAGCTGTTTTTT. Encoded protein: CASSLGISGTATGELFF.

The chain is built from TRBV20-1 and TRBJ1-5; no clear D gene. This CDR3 contains 12 residues. V dropped 5 bases and J dropped 3 bases, with 8 bases sitting between them. Germline loops: CDR1 DFQATT, CDR2 SNEGSKA (reference sequence). CDR3 in amino acids: CSAPLNNQPQHF. The CDR3 DNA sequence: TGCAGTGCTCCCCTTAACAATCAGCCCCAGCATTTT.

This clonotype was observed many times. The J gene is TRBJ2-7, the V gene TRBV27; TRBD1 matches 8 bases. V lost 4 bases to trimming and J lost 3 bases; unmatched junction nucleotides: 11. The CDR3 consists of 16 residues. CDR1 and CDR2 (germline): MNHEY, SMNVEV (reference sequence). The CDR3 region is CASSSSTGEVGYEQYF. As DNA, the CDR3 is TGTGCCAGCAGTTCATCGACAGGGGAAGTGGGCTACGAGCAGTACTTC.

The table lists this clonotype with many counts. The chain joins TRBV20-1 to TRBJ2-1; the D gene is possibly TRBD2 (5 bases). V was cut by 5 bases and J by 2 bases, with 13 bases left in between. The CDR3 runs to 14 residues. CDR1 and CDR2 (germline): DFQATT, SNEGSKA (reference sequence). The CDR3 protein is CSAPTGNPYNEQFF. CDR3 bases: TGCAGTGCTCCTACCGGGAATCCCTACAATGAGCAGTTCTTC.

A remark on this clonotype: This may be a read error, as it is one base from a much larger clone. The genes are TRBV20-1 and TRBJ2-7; 11 bases are shared with TRBD2. The germline V gene has CDR1 DFQATT and CDR2 SNEGSKA (reference sequence). This CDR3 has 15 amino acids. The CDR3 here is CSASNSGRANYVQYF. In DNA form, the CDR3 reads TGCAGTGCTAGTAATAGCGGGAGGGCCAACTACGTGCAGTACTTC.

In this sample, this clonotype turned up many times. CDR3 nucleotide sequence: TGCGCCAGCAGCCAAGACATTCGGGACAGGGAGTGGGAGACCCAGTACTTC. Protein product: CASSQDIRDREWETQYF. J is TRBJ2-5 and V is TRBV4-1; 9 bases match TRBD1. V shed 0 bases and J 5 bases; nucleotides not matched to a gene: 10. From germline, CDR1 is MGHRA and CDR2 YSYEKL. The CDR3 spans 17 residues.

This clonotype has at least ten counts. The genes are TRBV4-1 and TRBJ2-1; maybe TRBD2 (5 bases). The CDR3 loop spans 14 amino acids. Germline V gives CDR1 MGHRA, CDR2 YSYEKL. Between the trimmed V and J ends, which lost 9 bases and 7 bases, there was a span of 19 bases. The CDR3 nucleotides are TGCGCCAGTCGAGGACTTTGGGGTTTAAATGAGCAGTTCTTC. Translated, it gives CASRGLWGLNEQFF.

This clonotype was counted ten times or more. The DNA for the CDR3 is TGCGCCAGCAGCTGGGGGACAGGGACGAACATTCAGTACTTC. Its translation is CASSWGTGTNIQYF. This chain uses TRBV5-1 with TRBJ2-4; 9 bases agree with TRBD1. CDR1 is SGHRS, CDR2 YFSETQ, per germline. The CDR3 covers 14 residues. J was trimmed by 7 bases and V by 3 bases; bases with no gene match: 5.

This clonotype was observed a handful of times. V usage is TRBV13 and J usage is TRBJ2-7; D may be TRBD2 (5 bases). V gave up 2 bases and J gave up 7 bases, with 12 bases separating them. This CDR3 has 13 residues. Germline lookup yields CDR1 PRHDT and CDR2 FYEKMQ (reference sequence). The CDR3 reads CASSLFLSGEQYF. For the CDR3, the DNA is TGTGCCAGCAGCTTATTCCTCTCGGGGGAGCAGTACTTC. Based on the CDR3 plus reference TRBV13 and TRBJ2-7, the full variable domain is AAGVIQSPRHLIKEKRETATLKCYPIPRHDTVYWYQQGPGQDPQFLISFYEKMQSDKGSIPDRFSAQQFSDYHSELNMSSLELGDSALYFCASSLFLSGEQYFGPGTRLTVT.

The rearrangement joins TRBV29-1 to TRBJ2-5, with TRBD1 matching 9 bases. Losses at the gene ends were 6 bases for V and 5 bases for J; bases not matched to a gene: 16. The CDR3 extends over 16 amino acids. Germline CDR1 reads SQVTM; CDR2 reads ANQGSEA. CDR3 protein: CSVGTTRTGDTETQYF. The CDR3 region has the DNA TGCAGCGTCGGAACGACTCGGACAGGGGACACGGAGACCCAGTACTTC. The full variable domain, in which reference TRBV29-1 and TRBJ2-5 provide the parts outside the CDR3, is SAVISQKPSRDICQRGTSLTIQCQVDSQVTMMFWYRQQPGQSLTLIATANQGSEATYESGFVIDKFPISRPNLTFSTLTVSNMSPEDSSIYLCSVGTTRTGDTETQYFGPGTRLLVL.